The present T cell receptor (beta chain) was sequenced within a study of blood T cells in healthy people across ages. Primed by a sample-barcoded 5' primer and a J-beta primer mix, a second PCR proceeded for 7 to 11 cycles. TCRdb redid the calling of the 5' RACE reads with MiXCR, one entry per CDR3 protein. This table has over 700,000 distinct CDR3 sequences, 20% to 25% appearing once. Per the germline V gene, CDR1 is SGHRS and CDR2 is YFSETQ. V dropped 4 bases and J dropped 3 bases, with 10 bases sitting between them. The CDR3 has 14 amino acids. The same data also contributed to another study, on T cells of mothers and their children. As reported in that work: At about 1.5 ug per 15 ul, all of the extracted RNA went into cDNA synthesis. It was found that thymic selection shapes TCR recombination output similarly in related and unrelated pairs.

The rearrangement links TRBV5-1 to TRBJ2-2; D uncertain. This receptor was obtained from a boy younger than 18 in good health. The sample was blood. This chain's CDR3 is CASSPGGDTGELFF. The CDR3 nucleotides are TGCGCCAGCAGCCCGGGTGGGGACACCGGGGAGCTGTTTTTT.